Listed below are T cell receptor beta chains from one sample, sequenced in a study of human T cells and chemical hapten exposure. Via MiXCR, TCRdb re-called the RACE reads, giving one row per CDR3 protein. The sample consists of 100,000 to 150,000 distinct CDR3 sequences, approximately 9% of them appearing once. The specimen sequenced was whole blood. These receptors all stem from a male donor in good health. Some clones in this sample may be carry-over from other donors' samples. CDR3s include the opening cysteine and the closing phenylalanine or tryptophan. Fields, in order: J gene, clone size, D gene, V gene, CDR3 protein, CDR3 DNA. A D gene is named only where the DNA matches it firmly. Where a row states a size, it is once, few, many or the class of an expanded clone; other rows omit it.

>TRBJ2-7|few|NA|TRBV7-2
CASSLGPMGEGTYEQYF
TGTGCCAGCAGCTTAGGGCCTATGGGGGAAGGGACCTACGAGCAGTACTTC
>TRBJ1-1|NA|TRBD1|TRBV6-2/TRBV6-3
CASSSGQGYANTEAFF
TGTGCCAGCAGCTCGGGACAGGGGTACGCGAACACTGAAGCTTTCTTT
>TRBJ1-6|few|NA|TRBV11-2
CASSLEVHRESPLHF
TGTGCCAGCAGCTTAGAAGTGCACAGGGAATCACCCCTCCACTTT
>TRBJ2-1|NA|TRBD1|TRBV20-1
CSAQTGLSYNEQFF
TGCAGTGCCCAGACAGGGTTGTCCTACAATGAGCAGTTCTTC
>TRBJ2-7|NA|NA|TRBV5-1
CASSLGPPYEQYF
TGCGCCAGCAGCTTAGGACCACCCTACGAGCAGTACTTC
>TRBJ1-6|NA|TRBD1|TRBV27
CASKQQGVGYNSPLHF
TGTGCCAGCAAACAACAGGGGGTCGGCTATAATTCACCCCTCCACTTT
>TRBJ2-3|NA|NA|TRBV2
CASSEGPLASTQYF
TGTGCCAGCAGTGAAGGACCGCTCGCTAGTACGCAGTATTTT
>TRBJ2-1|few|TRBD1|TRBV4-3
CASSQDWGDRVHEQFF
TGCGCCAGCAGCCAAGATTGGGGGGACAGGGTGCATGAGCAGTTCTTC
>TRBJ2-7|many|NA|TRBV3-1
CASSQSGVEQYF
TGTGCCAGCAGCCAATCCGGGGTCGAGCAGTACTTC
>TRBJ1-4|NA|NA|TRBV11-2
CASSTLDATNEKLFF
TGTGCCAGCAGCACCTTAGACGCGACTAATGAAAAACTGTTTTTT
>TRBJ1-1|NA|TRBD1|TRBV7-2
CAGGEGANTEAFF
TGTGCCGGGGGGGAGGGGGCGAACACTGAAGCTTTCTTT
>TRBJ2-7|many|NA|TRBV12-3/TRBV12-4
CASSLRGPLEQYF
TGTGCCAGCAGTCTCCGGGGGCCGCTCGAGCAGTACTTC
>TRBJ1-6|NA|TRBD1|TRBV14
CASSNWTGGSPLHF
TGTGCCAGCAGCAACTGGACAGGGGGTTCACCCCTCCACTTT
>TRBJ1-1|many|TRBD1|TRBV5-1
CASSRMEDRGLYTEAFF
TGCGCCAGCAGCCGCATGGAGGACAGGGGGCTGTACACTGAAGCTTTCTTT
>TRBJ2-6|few|NA|TRBV18
CASSPENLSGANVLTF
TGTGCCAGCTCACCGGAGAACCTTTCTGGGGCCAACGTCCTGACTTTC
>TRBJ2-3|many|NA|TRBV12-5
CASGPLGLANTDTQYF
TGTGCTAGTGGTCCCCTTGGGCTAGCCAACACAGATACGCAGTATTTT
>TRBJ2-5|few|TRBD1|TRBV28
CASSLSGDRGRETQYF
TGTGCCAGCAGTTTATCCGGGGACAGGGGTAGGGAGACCCAGTACTTC
>TRBJ2-1|many|TRBD2|TRBV6-4
CASSDGVAGDYSEQFF
TGTGCCAGCAGTGACGGAGTAGCGGGGGACTACAGCGAGCAGTTCTTC
>TRBJ1-3|NA|TRBD1|TRBV15
CATSREGTAALGNTIYF
TGTGCCACCAGCAGAGAAGGGACAGCGGCCCTCGGAAACACCATATATTTT
>TRBJ2-5|few|NA|TRBV5-6
CASSFEKQETQYF
TGTGCCAGCAGCTTTGAAAAACAAGAGACCCAGTACTTC
>TRBJ2-4|few|TRBD1|TRBV6-6
CASRPGQGDWAKNIQYF
TGTGCCAGCAGACCCGGACAGGGGGACTGGGCCAAAAACATTCAGTACTTC
>TRBJ1-6|many|NA|TRBV5-5
CASSSIGTASSLHF
TGTGCCAGCAGCTCGATAGGGACCGCATCTTCCCTCCACTTT
>TRBJ2-1|few|NA|TRBV6-1
CASMRLEQFF
TGTGCCAGCATGAGACTTGAGCAGTTCTTC
>TRBJ1-4|NA|NA|TRBV5-1
CASSMGGNEKLFF
TGCGCCAGCAGCATGGGGGGTAATGAAAAACTGTTTTTT
>TRBJ2-2|few|TRBD1|TRBV19
CASSIVGQGGAGELFF
TGTGCCAGTAGTATAGTCGGACAGGGAGGCGCCGGGGAGCTGTTTTTT
>TRBJ2-7|NA|NA|TRBV10-3
CAISTVFRDTIGYEQYF
TGTGCCATCAGCACAGTTTTTAGGGACACAATCGGGTACGAGCAGTACTTC
>TRBJ2-1|few|TRBD1|TRBV29-1
CSVTGGPTGYNEQFF
TGCAGCGTGACAGGGGGCCCAACGGGCTACAATGAGCAGTTCTTC
>TRBJ2-3|NA|NA|TRBV18
CASSPPNTDTQYF
TGTGCCAGCTCACCACCTAACACAGATACGCAGTATTTT
>TRBJ2-3|few|NA|TRBV20-1
CSARMLTDTQYF
TGCAGTGCTCGAATGTTGACAGATACGCAGTATTTT
>TRBJ2-4|many|TRBD1|TRBV7-9
CASSLGQVGYIQYF
TGTGCCAGCAGCCTGGGACAGGTTGGATACATTCAGTACTTC
>TRBJ1-2|few|TRBD1|TRBV7-6
CASSITGDGYTF
TGTGCCAGCAGCATCACAGGGGATGGCTACACCTTC
>TRBJ2-7|many|TRBD2|TRBV7-9
CASSSSSGGPAGEQYF
TGTGCCAGCAGCTCCTCTAGCGGGGGGCCTGCTGGCGAGCAGTACTTC
>TRBJ1-3|NA|NA|TRBV28
CASSVPGTPSGNTIYF
TGTGCCAGCAGCGTACCCGGGACACCCTCTGGAAACACCATATATTTT
>TRBJ2-3|few|TRBD1|TRBV14
CASSQDRGDTQYF
TGTGCCAGCAGCCAGGACAGGGGAGATACGCAGTATTTT
>TRBJ1-5|NA|NA|TRBV12-5
CASGPDGNQPQHF
TGTGCTAGTGGTCCCGACGGCAATCAGCCCCAGCATTTT
>TRBJ1-2|few|NA|TRBV9
CASSVGDTYGYTF
TGTGCCAGCAGCGTCGGGGACACCTATGGCTACACCTTC